Listed below are T cell receptor beta chains from one sample, sequenced in a study of blood T cell repertoires in COVID-19. Profiling relied on immunoSEQ multiplex PCR, and the TCRdb table lists in-frame clones only, not all of them. The sample has over 70,000 clones; approximately 80% are singletons. Sequenced sample: peripheral blood. These receptors all come from a man aged 70-80 years with COVID-19, enrolled during active disease. Both conserved end residues are trimmed from each CDR3.

V gene	J gene	CDR3 protein
TRBV6-6	TRBJ2-5	ASSPTGVQETQY
TRBV27	TRBJ2-7	ASRVETSGRSYEQY
TRBV7-9	TRBJ2-3	ASSTSGSDTQY
TRBV13	TRBJ2-5	ASSLGGLETQY
TRBV3-1/TRBV3-2	TRBJ1-1	ASSAGGGEAF
TRBV3-1/TRBV3-2	TRBJ1-2	ASSQAGQRMAT
TRBV19	TRBJ1-1	ASSISGGFTEAF
TRBV7-2	TRBJ2-7	ASSQSGGAGYEQY
TRBV11-3	TRBJ1-2	ASSFGGAGYGYT
TRBV7-3	TRBJ2-3	ASSLSGSGGAVDTQY
TRBV6-5	TRBJ1-5	ASSYGRNQPQH
TRBV3-1/TRBV3-2	TRBJ1-1	ASSPQGLGAF
TRBV6-6	TRBJ1-2	ASSYLASGYT
TRBV19	TRBJ1-4	ASSSDSATNEKLF
TRBV7-2	TRBJ2-5	ASSFQGPQETQY
TRBV24-1	TRBJ2-6	ATSAVSVSGANVLT
TRBV3-1/TRBV3-2	TRBJ2-5	ASSLVTGTGNTQY
TRBV5-6	TRBJ1-2	ASSPMGQAPYGYT
TRBV11-1	TRBJ1-6	ASGQGNSPLH
TRBV15	TRBJ1-4	ATSVRQGANEKLF
TRBV3-1/TRBV3-2	TRBJ2-1	ASSQGGWEQF
TRBV5-6	TRBJ1-4	ASSFGPQGTNEKLF